The rows below give T cell receptor beta chains drawn from one sample of a study of T cell repertoires in cytomegalovirus infection. These TCRs are of unknown antigen specificity. TCRdb re-analysed the reads in MiXCR, keeping a single row per CDR3 protein. In the table there are about 920,000 distinct CDR3 sequences, approximately 32% of which are singletons. The sequenced sample was cultured CD8+ T cells from PBMCs, obtained from culture after CMV antigen stimulation. These receptors originate from a human donor in good health (CMV status not recorded). Some clones in this sample may be carry-over from other donors' samples. CDR3s include the opening cysteine and the closing phenylalanine or tryptophan. A D gene is named only where the DNA matches it firmly. Size is omitted from some rows. Given values are once, few, many or a class for expanded clones.

DNA	CDR3	V	J	length	size	D
TGTGCCACGCAGGGGGCCCCCTACGAGCAGTACTTC	CATQGAPYEQYF	TRBV2	TRBJ2-7	12	NA	TRBD1
TGCAGCGTTGAAGGGGGGTGGAACACAGATACGCAGTATTTT	CSVEGGWNTDTQYF	TRBV29-1	TRBJ2-3	14	NA	NA
TGTGCCAGCAGTGAATTCGGAGGGTCGAGCAATCAGCCCCAGCATTTT	CASSEFGGSSNQPQHF	TRBV6-1	TRBJ1-5	16	NA	NA
TGTGCCAGCAGCCACCGACTAGCAGGTAGCGCATACAATGAGCAGTTCTTC	CASSHRLAGSAYNEQFF	TRBV2	TRBJ2-1	17	NA	TRBD2
TGCAGCGTTGTCCCGGACAGGTCCCCCTTCGGAGCTTTCTTT	CSVVPDRSPFGAFF	TRBV29-1	TRBJ1-1	14	NA	TRBD1
TGTGCCAGCAAAACGGGGGGTTCCTACAATGAGCAGTTCTTC	CASKTGGSYNEQFF	TRBV2	TRBJ2-1	14	few	TRBD2
TGTGTCAGCAGCAGAGCGGGGGCGTCCGGAGATACGCAGTATTTT	CVSSRAGASGDTQYF	TRBV11-2	TRBJ2-3	15	NA	TRBD2
TGCGCCAACAGCTTGGAACAGGGTGTATCGGACGAGCAGTACTTC	CANSLEQGVSDEQYF	TRBV5-1	TRBJ2-7	15	NA	NA
TGTGCCACCCAAGGGGACGGGGGCGCCTTCGTGGGCATTCAGTACTTC	CATQGDGGAFVGIQYF	TRBV28	TRBJ2-4	16	NA	NA
TGTGCCAGCAGCTGGTTGGGGAGCGGTCTCACAGATACGCAGTATTTT	CASSWLGSGLTDTQYF	TRBV7-6	TRBJ2-3	16	many	NA
TGTGCTAGTGGTTTGGAGGGGGCGGCTAACGAGCAGTACTTC	CASGLEGAANEQYF	TRBV12-5	TRBJ2-7	14	few	TRBD1
TGCGCCAGCAGCTTGGCAAATACAGGGTTTTACTCTGAAGCTTTCTTT	CASSLANTGFYSEAFF	TRBV5-1	TRBJ1-1	16	NA	NA
TGTCCCAGCAGTTTAGAGACAGGGTGGGACACTGAAGCTTTCTTT	CPSSLETGWDTEAFF	TRBV12-3/TRBV12-4	TRBJ1-1	15	NA	TRBD1
TGTGCCAGTAGTATATCTCCCATCCTACGAACACCGATAGGGAATCGCACAGATACGCAGTATTTT	CASSISPILRTPIGNRTDTQYF	TRBV19	TRBJ2-3	22	few	NA
TGTGCCAGCAGCTTATTAAGTGGGGCCGCCCAACAAGAGACCCAGTACTTC	CASSLLSGAAQQETQYF	TRBV7-3	TRBJ2-5	17	few	NA
TGTGCCAGCAGTGACTTGACAGGGGGCAAGGGAGAGGACTTC	CASSDLTGGKGEDF	TRBV6-1	TRBJ2-5	14	few	TRBD1
TGCGCCAGCAGAAGAGGCAGGGGGGACACCGGGGAGCTGTTTTTT	CASRRGRGDTGELFF	TRBV4-3	TRBJ2-2	15	few	NA
TGTGCCAGCAGCTCGAGGCGAGGATCCGGGTATGGCTACACCTTC	CASSSRRGSGYGYTF	TRBV7-9	TRBJ1-2	15	few	NA
TGCAGTGCCTTGGACAGGGTCAACACCGGGGAGCTGTTTTTT	CSALDRVNTGELFF	TRBV20-1	TRBJ2-2	14	NA	TRBD1
TGTGCCAACAGCTTAGGGGGCGGGGGGGTGTACAATGAGCAGTTCTTC	CANSLGGGGVYNEQFF	TRBV7-6	TRBJ2-1	16	NA	TRBD2
TGTGCCAGCAGTCCCGGGACTAGCGGGGGTCTATCCTACAATGAGCAGTTCTTC	CASSPGTSGGLSYNEQFF	TRBV27	TRBJ2-1	18	NA	TRBD2
TGTGCCAGCAGTTTAGGTGGACAAGGGGCTTTCTTT	CASSLGGQGAFF	TRBV12-3/TRBV12-4	TRBJ1-1	12	many	NA
TGTGCCAGCAGGGACCTTCAAGGGGGCGCGGATCAGCCCCAGCATTTT	CASRDLQGGADQPQHF	TRBV6-2/TRBV6-3	TRBJ1-5	16	few	TRBD1
TGTGCCAGCAGTGAAGCGCTAGACACCACAGATACGCAGTATTTT	CASSEALDTTDTQYF	TRBV6-1	TRBJ2-3	15	NA	NA
TGTGCCAGCACCCGATCAAGTCCCGGGTACAACAATCAGCCCCAGCATTTT	CASTRSSPGYNNQPQHF	TRBV6-1	TRBJ1-5	17	few	NA
TGTGCCAGCTCACCTCGAGGGGGAGAGATTACCTACGAGCAGTACTTC	CASSPRGGEITYEQYF	TRBV18	TRBJ2-7	16	NA	NA
TGTGCCAGCAGTTTAACGGGAGCCTATCGAGCTTTCTTT	CASSLTGAYRAFF	TRBV27	TRBJ1-1	13	NA	NA
TGCGCCAGCAGCTTGAGGGCAACCTACAATGAGCAGTTCTTC	CASSLRATYNEQFF	TRBV5-1	TRBJ2-1	14	NA	NA
TGTGCCAGCAGTTTTGGGACAGGGGTCACCGGGGAGCTGTTTTTT	CASSFGTGVTGELFF	TRBV27	TRBJ2-2	15	NA	TRBD1